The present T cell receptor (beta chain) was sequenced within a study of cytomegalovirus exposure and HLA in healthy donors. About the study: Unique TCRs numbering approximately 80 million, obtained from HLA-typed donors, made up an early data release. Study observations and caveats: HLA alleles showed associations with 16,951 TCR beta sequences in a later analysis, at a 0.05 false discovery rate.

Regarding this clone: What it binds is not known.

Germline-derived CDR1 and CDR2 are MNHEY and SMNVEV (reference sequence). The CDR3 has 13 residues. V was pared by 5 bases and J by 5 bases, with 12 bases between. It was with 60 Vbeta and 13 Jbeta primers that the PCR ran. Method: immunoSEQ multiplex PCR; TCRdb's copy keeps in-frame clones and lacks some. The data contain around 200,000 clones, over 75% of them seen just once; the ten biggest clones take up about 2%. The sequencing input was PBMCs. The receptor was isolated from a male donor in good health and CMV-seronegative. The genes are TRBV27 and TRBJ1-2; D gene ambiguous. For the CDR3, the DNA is TGTGCCAGCAGTCCTGGGAGATCGTATGGCTACACCTTC. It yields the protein CASSPGRSYGYTF.